Sequencing of this T cell receptor (beta chain) was carried out in a study of cytomegalovirus exposure and HLA in healthy donors. Whole-study findings and limits: In a later analysis, parvovirus B19, influenza, CMV and Epstein-Barr virus appeared linked to several top co-occurrence clusters. Prior analysis indicated that the majority of TCR beta V segments exhibited productivity approximately 87% or approximately 30% of the time. Owing to their indistinguishability, certain V segments, notably TRBV6-2 and TRBV6-3, were excluded.

Everyone who donated was a healthy bone marrow donor. To note about this clone: The antigen is undetermined.

The V segment lost 6 bases and the J segment 4 bases; nucleotides outside the gene matches: 3. This CDR3 has 14 residues. Germline V gene sequence: CDR1 MGHDK, CDR2 SYGVNS. 60 Vbeta and 13 Jbeta primers were used in PCR. The protocol was immunoSEQ multiplex PCR, while the TCRdb copy is restricted to in-frame clones and leaves out a portion. Found here are around 75,000 clones; the top ten clones hold approximately 1.6%. The chain couples TRBV25-1 to TRBJ2-2, with TRBD2 matching over 9 bases. Sequenced input: PBMCs. This TCR came from a woman aged 55-75 years in good health and CMV-seronegative. CDR3 region: CASSLAGFTGELFF. The CDR3 region has the DNA TGTGCCAGCAGCCTAGCGGGATTCACCGGGGAGCTGTTTTTT.